Listed here are 13 T cell receptor beta chains from one sample, sequenced in a study of blood T cells in healthy people across ages. PCR was performed a second time for roughly 7 to 12 cycles using a sample-barcoded 5' primer and a J-beta primer mix. MiXCR was run by TCRdb on the 5' RACE reads, yielding one entry per CDR3 protein. The sample includes 1,500,000 or so distinct CDR3 sequences, around 40% seen only once; the top ten take more than 4%. The sample taken for sequencing was blood. All receptors derive from a woman aged 18-29 years in good health.

The chain is built from TRBV5-1 and TRBJ1-1; TRBD1 is a possible D gene (5 bases). The germline V gene encodes CDR1 SGHRS and CDR2 YFSETQ. This CDR3 is 18 amino acids long. The germline V and J ends were trimmed by 0 bases and 9 bases, with 27 bases remaining between them. CDR3 in amino acids: CASSLGGGGRQANTKAFF. The CDR3 DNA follows: TGCGCCAGCAGCTTGGGGGGTGGGGGACGCCAGGCGAACACAAAAGCTTTCTTT.

Only a few counts were recorded for this clonotype. The chain is built from TRBV4-3 and TRBJ2-4, with D tentatively TRBD1 or TRBD2 (5 bases each). Gene TRBJ2-7 matches the end of the DNA better, so the J call may be wrong. Germline V gene sequence: CDR1 LGHNA, CDR2 YSLEER. There are 15 residues in the CDR3. CDR3 region: CASSQDRDRRYEQYF. As DNA, the CDR3 is TGCGCCAGCAGCCAAGATAGGGACCGACGGTACGAGCAGTACTTC.

This clonotype was detected a few times. The rearrangement uses TRBV27 and TRBJ1-5, with no clear D. The CDR3 length is 16 residues. V shed 2 bases and J shed 3 bases, with 14 bases lying between them. The germline V gene has CDR1 MNHEY and CDR2 SMNVEV (reference sequence). DNA of the CDR3: TGTGCCAGCAGTTTAAAGACGGAGCCCTTCAATCAGCCCCAGCATTTT. Translated: CASSLKTEPFNQPQHF.

The genes are TRBV6-2 or TRBV6-3 and TRBJ1-2, with TRBD1 identical over 9 bases. V was clipped by 7 bases and J by 3 bases; unmatched bases: 9. The CDR3 is made up of 15 amino acids. Germline assignment: CDR1 MNHEY and CDR2 SVGEGT. The CDR3 DNA sequence: TGTGCCAGCATTCTATCCGGGACAGGGCACTATGGCTACACCTTC. As protein: CASILSGTGHYGYTF.

The CDR3 DNA reads as TGCAGTGCTAGGCCCCAGAGGACAGGGGTAAATGAGCAGTACTTC. Its protein product is CSARPQRTGVNEQYF. This rearrangement joins TRBV20-1 to TRBJ2-7, with 9 nucleotides matching TRBD1. The CDR3 sequence is 15 residues long. From germline, CDR1 is DFQATT and CDR2 SNEGSKA (reference sequence). Trimming at V came to 3 bases and at J to 7 bases, leaving 13 bases not matched to a gene.

The chain is built from TRBV9 and TRBJ2-3, with TRBD2 as a possible D gene (6 bases). Germline assignment: CDR1 SGDLS and CDR2 YYNGEE. The ends were cut back, 3 bases at V and 3 bases at J, with 17 bases in the middle. This CDR3 spans 16 amino acids. The CDR3 region is CASSADRERVTDTQYF. The CDR3 nucleotides read TGTGCCAGCAGCGCCGACCGGGAGCGGGTGACAGATACGCAGTATTTT.

This chain links TRBV27 with TRBJ1-2; D gene unclear. V dropped 3 bases and J dropped 4 bases, with 15 bases sitting between them. CDR1 and CDR2 (germline): MNHEY, SMNVEV (reference sequence). The CDR3 runs to 15 residues. The CDR3 nucleotides read TGTGCCAGCAGTTTCTCCGACACAAGGCGCTATGGCTACACCTTC. Protein: CASSFSDTRRYGYTF.

This clonotype was observed a few times. This chain connects TRBV5-8 to TRBJ2-7; D gene unclear. Deletions cut 0 bases from V and 2 bases from J, with 9 bases between. The germline gives CDR1 SGHTS, CDR2 YDEGEE. The CDR3 loop spans 14 amino acids. CDR3 DNA sequence: TGTGCCAGCAGCTTGGTGGCGTTAACCTACGAGCAGTACTTC. It encodes CASSLVALTYEQYF.

The chain uses TRBV7-8 and TRBJ1-3, with D possibly TRBD1 on 5 matching bases. The CDR3 extends over 13 amino acids. Looked up from germline, CDR1 is SGHVS and CDR2 is FQNEAQ. Trimming pared 5 bases from V and 10 bases from J, leaving 15 bases between. The CDR3 protein is CASSPERGVTIYF. CDR3 DNA: TGTGCCAGCAGCCCCGAGAGGGGCGTAACCATATATTTT.

V usage is TRBV25-1 and J usage is TRBJ2-1; 8 bases match TRBD2. The germline CDR1 and CDR2 sequences are MGHDK and SYGVNS. The CDR3 sequence is 16 residues long. J gave up 0 bases and V 1 base, and 2 bases lay outside the gene matches. Here the CDR3 DNA reads TGTGCCAGCAGTGAATCCGGGACTAGCTCCTACAATGAGCAGTTCTTC. Protein product: CASSESGTSSYNEQFF.

This clonotype showed up just once. The gene calls are TRBV12-3 or TRBV12-4 and TRBJ1-2; TRBD1 aligns across 10 bases. With 7 bases clipped from V and 10 bases from J, the junction kept 9 bases outside the gene matches. The CDR3 length is 13 residues. The CDR3 DNA sequence: TGTGCCAGCAACGGGGACAGGGGTTGTGACTACACCTTC. Translated, it gives CASNGDRGCDYTF.

The rearrangement links TRBV7-2 to TRBJ1-2, with 8 bases that match TRBD1. V shed 4 bases and J 9 bases; nucleotides not matched to a gene: 4. CDR3 length: 12 residues. Germline V gives CDR1 SGHTA, CDR2 FQGNSA. Here the CDR3 reads CASSSWTGSYTF. CDR3 in DNA: TGTGCCAGCAGCTCCTGGACAGGGAGCTACACCTTC.

The rearrangement links TRBV12-3 or TRBV12-4 to TRBJ1-2; D may be TRBD1 (5 bases). Trimming shortened V by 4 bases and J by 7 bases, and 10 bases separated the two germline ends. CDR3 length equals 12 residues. DNA of the CDR3: TGTGCCAGCAGTTCAGGGAAGCCTGGCTACACCTTC. This gives the protein CASSSGKPGYTF.